This TCR beta chain derives from a study of cytomegalovirus exposure and HLA in healthy donors. Across the study: Samples from HLA-typed donors yielded about 85 million unique TCRs in an early data release.

Per the germline V gene, CDR1 is MNHNY and CDR2 is SVGAGI (reference sequence). This CDR3 is 16 amino acids long. With 5 bases clipped from V and 1 base from J, the junction kept 7 bases outside the gene matches. Concerning this clone: Its matching antigen is unknown.

Those who donated were healthy bone marrow donors. Findings and limits, study-wide: For most subjects, TCR beta sequences were reported to predict HLA-A and HLA-B alleles with accuracy.

Vbeta (60) and Jbeta (13) primers were used in the PCR. Profiling relied on immunoSEQ multiplex PCR, and the TCRdb table lists in-frame clones only, not all of them. The sample lists about 85,000 clones, 75% to 85% seen once, with roughly 32% in the top ten. Material: PBMCs. This rearrangement joins TRBV6-6 to TRBJ1-1; 10 bases match TRBD1. The receptor's source is a man over 45 in good health and CMV-seropositive. CDR3 protein: CASSARQGAPNTEAFF. For the CDR3, the DNA is TGTGCCAGCAGTGCGAGACAGGGGGCGCCGAACACTGAAGCTTTCTTT.